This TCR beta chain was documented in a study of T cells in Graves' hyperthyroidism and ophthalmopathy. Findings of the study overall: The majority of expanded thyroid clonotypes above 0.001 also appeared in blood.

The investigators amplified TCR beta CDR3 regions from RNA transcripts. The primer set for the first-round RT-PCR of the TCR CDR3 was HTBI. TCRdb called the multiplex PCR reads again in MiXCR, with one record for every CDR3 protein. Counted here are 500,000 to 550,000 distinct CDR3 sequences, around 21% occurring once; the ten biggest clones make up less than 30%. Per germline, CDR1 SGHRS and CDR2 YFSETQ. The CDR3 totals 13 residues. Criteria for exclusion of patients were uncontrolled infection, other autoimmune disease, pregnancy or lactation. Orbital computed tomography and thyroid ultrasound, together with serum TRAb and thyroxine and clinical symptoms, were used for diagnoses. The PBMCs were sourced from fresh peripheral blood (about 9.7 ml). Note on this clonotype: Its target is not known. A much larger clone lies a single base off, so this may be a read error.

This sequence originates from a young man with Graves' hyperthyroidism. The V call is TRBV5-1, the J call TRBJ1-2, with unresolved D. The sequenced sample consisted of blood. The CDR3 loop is CASSLEGNGGFTF. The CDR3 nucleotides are TGCGCCAGCAGCTTGGAAGGGAATGGCGGCTTCACCTTC.